Reported below is one T cell receptor (beta chain). The source of the sample is a study of blood T cell repertoires in COVID-19. Trimming shortened V by 5 bases and J by 5 bases, and 15 bases separated the two germline ends. Germline CDR1 SGHNT, CDR2 YENEEA. This CDR3 comprises 14 residues. In the original processing: For nucleated cells, counts were estimated from reference gene primer amplification. Profiled with immunoSEQ multiplex PCR; TCRdb holds only in-frame clones, not every one. The D gene and trimming were derived from the DNA, and the V and J assignments and clone size from that table. The top ten hold less than 9% of the sample, which has roughly 200,000 clones, approximately 85% seen once.

Sequencing used peripheral blood. The chain has TRBV11-3 and TRBJ2-5, with a tentative D call TRBD1 (5 bases). This clonotype was sampled from a woman in her fifties or sixties with acute or convalescent COVID-19. The CDR3 protein is CASSPARDAETQYF. CDR3 coding DNA: TGTGCCAGCAGCCCCGCCAGGGATGCCGAGACCCAGTACTTC.